The 12 T cell receptor beta chains in this list originate from one sample, sequenced in a study of blood T cell repertoires in COVID-19. Clones were sequenced by immunoSEQ multiplex PCR, and TCRdb holds only the in-frame ones, with some missing. The sample includes under 250,000 clones, just over 85% of them seen just once. Sequencing was performed on peripheral blood. All receptors derive from a man aged 50-60 years with COVID-19, enrolled during active disease.

The V and J genes are TRBV19 and TRBJ1-5, with D possibly matching TRBD1 (5 bases). V gave up 3 bases and J gave up 12 bases, with 12 bases separating them. The CDR3 is 12 residues long. The germline gives CDR1 LNHDA, CDR2 SQIVND (reference sequence). The CDR3 here is CASSMLDTNQHF. DNA of the CDR3: TGTGCCAGTAGTATGTTGGACACCAACCAGCATTTT.

This chain links TRBV4-3 with TRBJ2-7, with no clear D. V dropped 0 bases and J dropped 3 bases, with 6 bases sitting between them. CDR1 LGHNA and CDR2 YSLEER come from the germline V gene. This CDR3 has 13 residues. Here the CDR3 DNA reads TGCGCCAGCAGCCAAGAGCGACACTACGAGCAGTACTTC. The encoded protein is CASSQERHYEQYF.

This clone was recorded a few times. Other DNA variants within this sample encode the same CDR3. This chain links TRBV12-3 or TRBV12-4 with TRBJ2-5, with 7 bases that match TRBD2. With 3 bases clipped from V and 4 bases from J, the junction kept 2 bases outside the gene matches. The CDR3 runs 13 residues. CDR3 residues: CASSFWGGETQYF. CDR3 in DNA: TGTGCCAGCAGTTTTTGGGGGGGAGAGACCCAGTACTTC.

V usage is TRBV6-5 and J usage is TRBJ2-1; a possible D gene is TRBD1 (6 bases). Germline assignment: CDR1 MNHEY and CDR2 SVGAGI. The V gene lost 6 bases and the J gene lost 2 bases, with 11 bases spanning the gap. The CDR3 is 14 residues long. The CDR3 nucleotides read TGTGCCAGCAGGGGGGCCTCTCCCTACAATGAGCAGTTCTTC. It is translated as CASRGASPYNEQFF.

The chain uses TRBV10-3 and TRBJ2-2, with D perhaps matching TRBD2 (6 bases). The germline gives CDR1 ENHRY, CDR2 SYGVKD. The CDR3 totals 16 residues. V gave up 0 bases and J gave up 1 base, with 9 bases separating them. This chain's CDR3 is CAISESLAENTGELFF. CDR3 DNA: TGTGCCATCAGTGAGTCGTTAGCGGAGAACACCGGGGAGCTGTTTTTT.

This clone has a single count. As DNA, the CDR3 is TGCGCCTCGGCCACAGGGTTCGGAACTGAAGCTTTCTTT. As protein: CASATGFGTEAFF. The rearrangement uses TRBV4-1 and TRBJ1-1, with a possible D match to TRBD1 (6 bases). This CDR3 is built from 13 residues. The V end lost 11 bases, the J end lost 5 bases, and 18 bases lay between the germline ends. Germline V CDR1 and CDR2: MGHRA, YSYEKL.

The V and J genes are TRBV19 and TRBJ1-2; TRBD1 matches at 8 bases. Germline V gene data show CDR1 as LNHDA and CDR2 as SQIVND (reference sequence). J lost 7 bases, V lost 4 bases, and 8 bases had no gene match. The CDR3 runs to 14 residues. The CDR3, as DNA: TGTGCCAGTAGTAGAGACAGGGGAAGTCGTGGCTACACCTTC. Protein: CASSRDRGSRGYTF.

This chain joins TRBV6-5 and TRBJ2-4; tentatively, D is TRBD2 (5 bases). The V gene's germline CDR1 is MNHEY and CDR2 SVGAGI. Trimming shortened V by 2 bases and J by 2 bases, and 7 bases separated the two germline ends. This CDR3 spans 14 amino acids. The CDR3 sequence: CASSYGLTKNIQYF. CDR3 in DNA: TGTGCCAGCAGTTACGGACTCACCAAAAACATTCAGTACTTC.

This clone appeared once. The gene calls are TRBV6-5 and TRBJ2-3; D may be TRBD1 (5 bases). V was shortened by 6 bases and J by 2 bases, with 12 bases between the two germline ends. The CDR3 contains 14 residues. CDR1 and CDR2 from the germline V gene are MNHEY and SVGAGI. The CDR3 nucleotides read TGTGCCAGCAGCCGGGCAGGGTCCACAGATACGCAGTATTTT. Its protein product is CASSRAGSTDTQYF.

This chain links TRBV29-1 with TRBJ2-6; no clear D. Germline-derived CDR1 and CDR2 are SQVTM and ANQGSEA. V dropped 4 bases and J dropped 0 bases, with 7 bases sitting between them. The CDR3 is 14 amino acids. DNA for the CDR3: TGCAGCGTTGGCACCTACTCTGGGGCCAACGTCCTGACTTTC. Its protein product is CSVGTYSGANVLTF.

The genes are TRBV21-1 and TRBJ1-1; the table names TRBD1, a call not compared with the DNA. TRBV21-1 is reported as a pseudogene. The CDR3 length is 18 residues. CDR3 sequence (DNA): TGTGCCAGCAGCAAACTAAAGGCCTTTTACAGGGAGAACACTGAAGCTTTCTTT. Protein: CASSKLKAFYRENTEAFF.

The CDR3 is CASSQGLAAEQYF. The CDR3, as DNA: TGTGCCAGCAGCCAGGGACTAGCGGCCGAGCAGTACTTC. The V gene is TRBV3-1 (or the pseudogene TRBV3-2), the J gene TRBJ2-7, with 11 bases aligning to TRBD2. V shed 3 bases and J 6 bases; nucleotides not matched to a gene: 1. CDR3 length: 13 amino acids. CDR1 LGHDT and CDR2 YNNKEL come from the germline V gene (reference sequence).